This T cell receptor (beta chain) was captured in a study of T cells in Graves' hyperthyroidism and ophthalmopathy. Study as a whole: It was at initial diagnosis, before any treatment, that peripheral blood was collected.

Findings and limits, study-wide: The authors' 13 V-J model separated ophthalmopathy from stable hyperthyroidism.

In its sample, this clonotype was seen a few times. The target antigen is unknown. Amplification of TCR beta CDR3 regions used RNA as the template. The primer set for the first-round RT-PCR of the TCR CDR3 was HTBI. TCRdb reprocessed the multiplex PCR reads via MiXCR and lists one record per CDR3 protein. The sample has around 520,000 distinct CDR3 sequences; around 14% are singletons. Germline values: CDR1 SGHRS, CDR2 YFSETQ. V was clipped by 0 bases and J by 7 bases, with 10 bases between them. The CDR3 spans 13 residues. The patients, who ranged from 18 to 65 in age, presented with newly diagnosed hyperthyroidism lasting under 2 months. Fresh peripheral blood, about 10 ml of it, supplied the PBMCs.

The TCR was taken from a young woman with Graves' hyperthyroidism. This chain joins TRBV5-1 and TRBJ1-1; D not resolved. The sample taken for sequencing was blood. CDR3 DNA sequence: TGCGCCAGCAGCTTGGTGGCGGAGCGTGAAGCTTTCTTT. Protein product: CASSLVAEREAFF.